The 25 T cell receptor beta chains presented below share a single source sample, sequenced in a study of cytomegalovirus exposure and HLA in healthy donors. The primer mix had 60 Vbeta and 13 Jbeta primers. TCRdb's copy holds only in-frame clones and misses some; the assay was immunoSEQ multiplex PCR. The sample records 55,000 to 80,000 clones, approximately 70% being singletons. Source material: PBMCs. The receptors come from a man between 35 and 55 years old in good health and CMV-seropositive.

This rearrangement joins TRBV7-3 to TRBJ2-5, with D unclear. Germline CDR1 SGHTA, CDR2 FQGTGA. The length of the CDR3 is 13 residues. V dropped 1 base and J dropped 5 bases, with 8 bases sitting between them. The CDR3 is CASSLNEAETQYF. The CDR3 coding sequence is TGTGCCAGCAGCTTAAACGAGGCGGAGACCCAGTACTTC.

This clone was seen more than once but under ten times. The V gene is TRBV13, the J gene TRBJ2-7; maybe TRBD2 (7 bases). Germline V gives CDR1 PRHDT, CDR2 FYEKMQ (reference sequence). V was pared by 2 bases and J by 0 bases, with 11 bases between. This CDR3 region has 15 residues. The CDR3 DNA sequence: TGTGCCAGCAGCTTAAGGGGGGGGAGCTCCTACGAGCAGTACTTC. Protein product: CASSLRGGSSYEQYF.

V usage is TRBV11-3 and J usage is TRBJ2-7, with TRBD2 as a possible D gene (6 bases). In germline, CDR1 is SGHNT, CDR2 YENEEA. V was cut by 5 bases and J by 3 bases, with 11 bases left in between. This CDR3 spans 13 amino acids. The CDR3 reads CASSPGLHYEQYF. The CDR3 DNA reads as TGTGCCAGCAGCCCTGGACTACACTACGAGCAGTACTTC.

V is TRBV25-1 and J is TRBJ2-1, with D maybe TRBD1 (5 bases). Germline CDR1 MGHDK, CDR2 SYGVNS. This CDR3 spans 14 amino acids. V lost 2 bases and J lost 8, with 13 bases in between. CDR3 coding DNA: TGTGCCAGCAGTGAAGGAAGCAGGGATGATGAGCAGTTCTTC. Its protein product is CASSEGSRDDEQFF.

The chain employs TRBV2 and TRBJ2-3; D is unresolved. CDR3 length: 13 amino acids. Trimming shortened V by 4 bases and J by 4 bases, and 9 bases separated the two germline ends. Looked up from germline, CDR1 is SNHLY and CDR2 is FYNNEI. The CDR3 bases are TGTGCCAGCAGTGTTTTAGCAGCAGATACGCAGTATTTT. Amino acid sequence: CASSVLAADTQYF.

As for this clone: This sample includes further DNA sequences coding for the same CDR3. The chain employs TRBV6-5 and TRBJ1-5, with a weak D call TRBD1 (5 bases). Germline V gives CDR1 MNHEY, CDR2 SVGAGI. The CDR3 totals 14 residues. Between the trimmed V and J ends, which lost 8 bases and 2 bases, there was a span of 13 bases. CDR3 sequence: CASSYSRGNQPQHF. The DNA for the CDR3 is TGTGCCAGCTCCTATTCCAGGGGCAATCAGCCCCAGCATTTT.

The chain links TRBV7-2 to TRBJ1-4; D unresolved. With 1 base removed from V and 3 bases from J, the gap between germline ends came to 12 bases. This CDR3 has 16 amino acids. CDR1 and CDR2 from the germline V gene are SGHTA and FQGNSA. The CDR3 sequence is CASSLDPVRANEKLFF. The CDR3 region has the DNA TGTGCCAGCAGCTTAGACCCGGTGAGGGCTAATGAAAAACTGTTTTTT.

The gene calls are TRBV30 and TRBJ2-3, with no clear D. The CDR3 totals 12 residues. Germline V lookup: CDR1 GTSNPN, CDR2 SVGIG (reference sequence). V gave up 1 base and J gave up 8 bases, with 10 bases separating them. The CDR3 nucleotides are TGTGCCTGGAGTGAAAGCTCGGGTACGCAGTATTTT. Its protein product is CAWSESSGTQYF.

This clone appeared a single time. The rearrangement links TRBV6-1 to TRBJ1-2; D is perhaps TRBD1 (5 bases). The ends were cut back, 3 bases at V and 5 bases at J, with 13 bases in the middle. The V gene's germline CDR1 is MNHNS and CDR2 SASEGT. The CDR3 loop spans 14 amino acids. The CDR3 spells CASSERGGGYGYTF. DNA of the CDR3: TGTGCCAGCAGTGAGAGGGGAGGAGGATATGGCTACACCTTC.

The chain couples TRBV7-2 to TRBJ1-2, with D uncertain. The CDR3 consists of 15 residues. Germline V lookup: CDR1 SGHTA, CDR2 FQGNSA. V lost 5 bases to trimming and J lost 3 bases, with 16 bases between them. CDR3 residues: CASSLGAVTHYGYTF. CDR3 nucleotide sequence: TGTGCCAGCAGCCTCGGAGCCGTTACCCACTATGGCTACACCTTC.

J is TRBJ2-1 and V is TRBV7-3; 11 positions match TRBD2. Germline CDR1 SGHTA, CDR2 FQGTGA. The CDR3 loop spans 17 amino acids. The ends lost 5 bases at V and 1 base at J; junction bases unmatched: 7. In DNA, the CDR3 is TGTGCCAGCAGCCCCACTAGCGGGGGAGGTTCCTACAATGAGCAGTTCTTC. Translating it yields CASSPTSGGGSYNEQFF.

The CDR3 coding sequence is TGTGCCAGCTCGCAAGAGAGTGGAAAACTGTTTTTT. This translates into CASSQESGKLFF. The rearrangement joins TRBV6-6 to TRBJ1-4, with no clear D. Germline V CDR1 and CDR2: MNHNY, SVGAGI (reference sequence). Trimming took off 8 bases at V and 10 bases at J, with 14 bases between the two ends. CDR3 length equals 12 residues.

There are a few counts of this clone. The rearrangement uses TRBV6-6 and TRBJ1-3; D is perhaps TRBD1 (6 bases). The germline V and J ends were trimmed by 7 bases and 2 bases, with 12 bases remaining between them. The CDR3 is 14 residues long. Germline loops: CDR1 MNHNY, CDR2 SVGAGI (reference sequence). CDR3 sequence: CASINRQAGNTIYF. The CDR3 region has the DNA TGTGCCAGCATTAACAGACAGGCTGGAAACACCATATATTTT.

The chain uses TRBV4-3 and TRBJ2-6, with D hard to call. Deletions cut 0 bases from V and 0 bases from J, with 9 bases between. This CDR3 is built from 17 residues. The germline V gene has CDR1 LGHNA and CDR2 YSLEER. The CDR3 here is CASSQDRLLSGANVLTF. CDR3 coding DNA: TGCGCCAGCAGCCAAGATCGTCTACTCTCTGGGGCCAACGTCCTGACTTTC.

The chain employs TRBV7-9 and TRBJ2-7; 8 bases are shared with TRBD1. The trim removed 5 bases at V and 0 bases at J, leaving 12 bases unmatched. This CDR3 has 17 amino acids. Germline V gives CDR1 SEHNR, CDR2 FQNEAQ (reference sequence). The chain's CDR3 is CASSAKPAGTGSYEQYF. CDR3 sequence (DNA): TGTGCCAGCAGCGCCAAACCCGCGGGGACAGGCTCCTACGAGCAGTACTTC.

The chain joins TRBV11-3 to TRBJ2-7; 8 nucleotides line up with TRBD1. Trimming took 1 base from V and 6 from J; bases not matched to a gene: 5. Germline CDR1 and CDR2: SGHNT and YENEEA. This CDR3 comprises 14 residues. As DNA, the CDR3 is TGTGCCAGCAGCTTAGGGGACAGGCCTCTCGAGCAGTACTTC. This gives the protein CASSLGDRPLEQYF.

The chain combines TRBV5-1 with TRBJ2-7; D call uncertain. The CDR3 has 14 amino acids. The V end was cut by 2 bases, the J end by 0 bases, with 9 bases between. Germline V gene lookup returns CDR1 SGHRS and CDR2 YFSETQ. As DNA, the CDR3 is TGCGCCAGCAGCTTTGGGCCCCGCTCCTACGAGCAGTACTTC. It yields the protein CASSFGPRSYEQYF.

This chain uses TRBV20-1 with TRBJ1-1, with D maybe TRBD1 (6 bases). The CDR3 runs 11 residues. Germline V gene sequence: CDR1 DFQATT, CDR2 SNEGSKA (reference sequence). V was trimmed by 5 bases and J by 8 bases, leaving 12 bases between them. The chain's CDR3 is CSAGGQPEAFF. Written as DNA, the CDR3 is TGCAGTGCTGGTGGACAGCCGGAAGCTTTCTTT.

V gene TRBV7-9 combines with J gene TRBJ2-5, with D possibly matching TRBD1 (5 bases). The germline V gene has CDR1 SEHNR and CDR2 FQNEAQ (reference sequence). V dropped 1 base and J dropped 5 bases, with 11 bases sitting between them. This CDR3 spans 14 amino acids. CDR3 amino acids: CASSLVGHSETQYF. DNA of the CDR3: TGTGCCAGCAGCTTAGTTGGACACTCTGAGACCCAGTACTTC.

Notes on this clone: Other DNA sequences within the sample encode an identical CDR3. The genes are TRBV11-3 and TRBJ2-7; perhaps TRBD1 as D (5 bases). Per germline, CDR1 SGHNT and CDR2 YENEEA. The CDR3 has 15 residues. Deletions cut 9 bases from V and 4 bases from J, with 22 bases between. Here the CDR3 reads CASSYRQKTAYEQYF. The CDR3 DNA is TGTGCCAGTAGTTACAGGCAGAAGACGGCATACGAGCAGTACTTC. Together with reference TRBV11-3 and TRBJ2-7, the CDR3 gives the full variable domain: EAGVVQSPRYKIIEKKQPVAFWCNPISGHNTLYWYLQNLGQGPELLIRYENEEAVDDSQLPKDRFSAERLKGVDSTLKIQPAELGDSAVYLCASSYRQKTAYEQYFGPGTRLTVT.

The CDR3 is CASSLVGSSSGNTIYF. The CDR3 nucleotides are TGCGCCAGCAGCTTGGTGGGCTCGAGCTCTGGAAACACCATATATTTT. This sequence joins TRBV5-1 and TRBJ1-3; D is uncertain. The CDR3 is 16 residues long. Trimming took 0 bases from V and 0 from J, leaving 10 bases between them. Germline CDR1 and CDR2: SGHRS and YFSETQ.

The chain carries TRBV10-3 and TRBJ1-2; D call uncertain. This CDR3 spans 14 amino acids. From germline, CDR1 is ENHRY and CDR2 SYGVKD. The germline V and J ends were trimmed by 3 bases and 4 bases, with 12 bases remaining between them. This CDR3 reads CAISESGESYGYTF. CDR3 DNA sequence: TGTGCCATCAGTGAATCTGGGGAGTCCTATGGCTACACCTTC.

The chain has TRBV21-1 and TRBJ1-2; the DNA was not compared with TRBD1, the D call given in the table. TRBV21-1 counts as a pseudogene. The CDR3 is 14 residues long. The CDR3 nucleotides read TGTGCCACGGGACAGGGGGCTTCGAACTATGGCTACACCTTC. Translation: CATGQGASNYGYTF.

The rearrangement uses TRBV18 and TRBJ2-7; TRBD1 might be the D (6 bases). The V and J ends lost 4 bases and 0 bases respectively, with 10 bases between them. Germline V lookup: CDR1 KGHSH, CDR2 LQKENI. The CDR3 contains 14 residues. CDR3 amino acids: CASSLGTPSYEQYF. As DNA, the CDR3 is TGTGCCAGCTCACTGGGGACACCCTCCTACGAGCAGTACTTC.

The V and J genes are TRBV4-1 and TRBJ1-1; D is possibly TRBD1 (5 bases). CDR3 length: 16 residues. Germline loops: CDR1 MGHRA, CDR2 YSYEKL. V lost 4 bases and J 4 bases, leaving 19 bases between the germline ends. The CDR3 DNA follows: TGCGCCAGCAGCCCCCTAGGGCAGGGTAGGGGCACTGAAGCTTTCTTT. It translates to CASSPLGQGRGTEAFF.